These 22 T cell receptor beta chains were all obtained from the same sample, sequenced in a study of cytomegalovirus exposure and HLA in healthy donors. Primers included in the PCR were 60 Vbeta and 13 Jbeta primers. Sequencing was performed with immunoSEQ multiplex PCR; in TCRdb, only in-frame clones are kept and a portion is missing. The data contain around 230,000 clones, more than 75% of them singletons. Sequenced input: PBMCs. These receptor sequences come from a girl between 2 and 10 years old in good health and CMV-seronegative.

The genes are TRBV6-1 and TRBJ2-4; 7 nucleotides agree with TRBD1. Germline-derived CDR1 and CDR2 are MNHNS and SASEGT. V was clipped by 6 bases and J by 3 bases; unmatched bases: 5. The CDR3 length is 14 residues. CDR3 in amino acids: CASRRDSLKNIQYF. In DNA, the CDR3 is TGTGCCAGCAGAAGGGACAGCCTCAAAAACATTCAGTACTTC.

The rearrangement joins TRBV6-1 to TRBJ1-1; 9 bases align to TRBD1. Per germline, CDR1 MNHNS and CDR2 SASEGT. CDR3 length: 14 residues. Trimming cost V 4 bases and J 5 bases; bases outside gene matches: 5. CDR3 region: CASSANRGRTEAFF. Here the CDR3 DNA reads TGTGCCAGCAGTGCGAACAGGGGGCGAACTGAAGCTTTCTTT.

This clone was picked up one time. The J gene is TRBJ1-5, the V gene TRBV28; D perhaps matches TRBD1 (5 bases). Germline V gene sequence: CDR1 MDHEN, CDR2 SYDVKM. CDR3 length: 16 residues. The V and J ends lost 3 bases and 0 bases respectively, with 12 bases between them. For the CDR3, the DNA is TGTGCCAGCAGTTTCGGGGGAACTTATAGCAATCAGCCCCAGCATTTT. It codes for CASSFGGTYSNQPQHF.

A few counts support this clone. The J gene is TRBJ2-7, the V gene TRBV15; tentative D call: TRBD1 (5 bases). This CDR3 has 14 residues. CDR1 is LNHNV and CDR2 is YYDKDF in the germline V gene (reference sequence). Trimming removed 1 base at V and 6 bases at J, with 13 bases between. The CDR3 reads CATSRGRGGSEQYF. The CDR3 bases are TGTGCCACCAGCAGAGGTAGGGGCGGCAGCGAGCAGTACTTC.

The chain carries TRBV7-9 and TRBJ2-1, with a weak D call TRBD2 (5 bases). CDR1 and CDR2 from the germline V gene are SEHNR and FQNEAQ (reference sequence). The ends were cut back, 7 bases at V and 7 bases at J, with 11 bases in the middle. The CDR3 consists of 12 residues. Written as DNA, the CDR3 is TGTGCCAGCACCGAACTAGAGAATGAGCAGTTCTTC. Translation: CASTELENEQFF.

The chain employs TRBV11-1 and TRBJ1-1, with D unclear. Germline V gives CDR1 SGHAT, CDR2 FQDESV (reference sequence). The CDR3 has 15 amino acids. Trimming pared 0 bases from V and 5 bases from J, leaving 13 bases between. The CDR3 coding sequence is TGTGCCAGCAGCTTAGCTCGGACTCTGGGGACTGAAGCTTTCTTT. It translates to CASSLARTLGTEAFF.

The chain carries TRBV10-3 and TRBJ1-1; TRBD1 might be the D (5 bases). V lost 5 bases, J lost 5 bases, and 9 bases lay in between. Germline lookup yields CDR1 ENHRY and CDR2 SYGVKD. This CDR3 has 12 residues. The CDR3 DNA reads TGTGCCATCAGTCAGGGTGGGACTGAAGCTTTCTTT. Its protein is CAISQGGTEAFF.

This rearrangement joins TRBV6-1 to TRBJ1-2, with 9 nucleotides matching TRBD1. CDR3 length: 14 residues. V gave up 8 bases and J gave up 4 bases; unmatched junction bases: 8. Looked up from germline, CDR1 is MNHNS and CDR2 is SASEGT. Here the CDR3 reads CASSGTGRSYGYTF. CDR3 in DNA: TGTGCCAGCTCGGGGACAGGGAGATCCTATGGCTACACCTTC.

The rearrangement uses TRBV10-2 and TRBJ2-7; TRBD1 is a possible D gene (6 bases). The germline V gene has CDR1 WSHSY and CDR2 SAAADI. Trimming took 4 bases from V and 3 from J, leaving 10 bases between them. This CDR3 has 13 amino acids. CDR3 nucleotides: TGCGCCAGCAGTGTAACAGGGAACTACGAGCAGTACTTC. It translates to CASSVTGNYEQYF.

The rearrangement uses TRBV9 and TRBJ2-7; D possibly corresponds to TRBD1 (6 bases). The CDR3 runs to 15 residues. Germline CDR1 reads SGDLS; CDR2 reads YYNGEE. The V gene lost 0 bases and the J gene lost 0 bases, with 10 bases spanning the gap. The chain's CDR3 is CASSVGDTFSYEQYF. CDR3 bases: TGTGCCAGCAGCGTAGGGGACACGTTCTCCTACGAGCAGTACTTC.

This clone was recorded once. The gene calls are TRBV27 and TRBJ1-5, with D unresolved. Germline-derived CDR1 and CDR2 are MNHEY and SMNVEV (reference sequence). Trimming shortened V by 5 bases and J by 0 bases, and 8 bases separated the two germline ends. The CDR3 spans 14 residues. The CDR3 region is CASSEVNSNQPQHF. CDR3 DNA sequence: TGTGCCAGCAGTGAGGTTAATAGCAATCAGCCCCAGCATTTT.

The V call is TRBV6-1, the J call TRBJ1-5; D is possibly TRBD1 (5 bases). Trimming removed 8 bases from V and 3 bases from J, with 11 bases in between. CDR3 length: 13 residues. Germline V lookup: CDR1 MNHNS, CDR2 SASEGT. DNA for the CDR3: TGTGCCAGCCACCGACAGTCCAATCAGCCCCAGCATTTT. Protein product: CASHRQSNQPQHF.

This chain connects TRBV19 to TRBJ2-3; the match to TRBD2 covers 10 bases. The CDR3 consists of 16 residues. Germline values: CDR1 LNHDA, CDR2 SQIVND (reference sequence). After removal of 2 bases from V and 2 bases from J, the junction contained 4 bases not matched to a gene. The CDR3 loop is CASSIMLAGDTDTQYF. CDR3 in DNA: TGTGCCAGTAGTATAATGCTAGCGGGGGACACAGATACGCAGTATTTT.

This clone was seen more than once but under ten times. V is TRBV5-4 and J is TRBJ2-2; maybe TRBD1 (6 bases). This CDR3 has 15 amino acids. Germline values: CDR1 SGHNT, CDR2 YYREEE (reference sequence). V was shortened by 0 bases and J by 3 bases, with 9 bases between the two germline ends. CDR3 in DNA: TGTGCCAGCAGCTTGGGATCAGGGGACACCGGGGAGCTGTTTTTT. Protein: CASSLGSGDTGELFF.

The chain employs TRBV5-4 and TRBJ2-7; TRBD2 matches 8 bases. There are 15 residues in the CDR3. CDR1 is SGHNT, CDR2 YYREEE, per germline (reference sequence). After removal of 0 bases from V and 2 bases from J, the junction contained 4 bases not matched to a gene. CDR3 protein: CASSLEIAGTYEQYF. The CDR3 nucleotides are TGTGCCAGCAGCTTGGAGATAGCGGGGACCTACGAGCAGTACTTC.

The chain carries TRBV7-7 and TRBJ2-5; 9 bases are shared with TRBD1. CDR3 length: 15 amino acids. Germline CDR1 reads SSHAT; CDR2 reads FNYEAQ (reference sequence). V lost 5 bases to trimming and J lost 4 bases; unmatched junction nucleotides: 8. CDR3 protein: CASSPGQGIRETQYF. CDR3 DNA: TGTGCCAGCAGCCCCGGACAGGGGATCAGAGAGACCCAGTACTTC.

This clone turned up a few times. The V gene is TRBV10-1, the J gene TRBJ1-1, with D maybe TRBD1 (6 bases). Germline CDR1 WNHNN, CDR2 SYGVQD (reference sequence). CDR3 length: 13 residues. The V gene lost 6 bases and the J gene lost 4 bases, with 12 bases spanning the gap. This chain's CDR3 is CASSRTATTEAFF. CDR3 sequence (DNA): TGCGCCAGCAGCAGGACAGCGACCACTGAAGCTTTCTTT.

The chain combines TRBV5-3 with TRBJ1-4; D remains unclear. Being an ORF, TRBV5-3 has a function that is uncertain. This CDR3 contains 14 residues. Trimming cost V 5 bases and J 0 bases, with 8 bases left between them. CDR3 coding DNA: TGTGCCAGAAGTGACGGGGCAACTAATGAAAAACTGTTTTTT. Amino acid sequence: CARSDGATNEKLFF.

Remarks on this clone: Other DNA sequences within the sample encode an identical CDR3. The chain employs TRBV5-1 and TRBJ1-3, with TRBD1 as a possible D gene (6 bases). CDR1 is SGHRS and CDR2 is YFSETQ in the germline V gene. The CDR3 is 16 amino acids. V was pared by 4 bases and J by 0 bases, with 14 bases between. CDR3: CASSRRDTDSGNTIYF. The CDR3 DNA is TGCGCCAGCAGCCGCCGGGACACGGACTCTGGAAACACCATATATTTT.

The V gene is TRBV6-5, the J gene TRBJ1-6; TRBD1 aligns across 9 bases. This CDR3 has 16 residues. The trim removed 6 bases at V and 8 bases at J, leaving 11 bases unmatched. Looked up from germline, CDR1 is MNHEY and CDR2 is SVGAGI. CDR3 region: CASSYRQGEIDSPLHF. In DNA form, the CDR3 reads TGTGCCAGCAGCTACAGACAGGGGGAAATCGATTCACCCCTCCACTTT.

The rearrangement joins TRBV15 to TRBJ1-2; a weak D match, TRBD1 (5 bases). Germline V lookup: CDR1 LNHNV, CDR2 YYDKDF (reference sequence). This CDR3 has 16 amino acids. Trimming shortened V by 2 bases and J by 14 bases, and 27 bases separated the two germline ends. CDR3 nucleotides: TGTGCCACCAGCAGAACCCCGATGGGGGGGGTCTCTGTTGGGACCTTC. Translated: CATSRTPMGGVSVGTF.

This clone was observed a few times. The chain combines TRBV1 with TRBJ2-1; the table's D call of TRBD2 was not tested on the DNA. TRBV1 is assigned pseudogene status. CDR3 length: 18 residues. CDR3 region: CTSSQEDPAGFPINEQFF. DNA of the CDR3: TGCACCAGCAGCCAAGAAGATCCAGCGGGTTTCCCTATCAATGAGCAGTTCTTC.